This T cell receptor (beta chain) was sequenced during a study of T cells expressing NK-cell markers. About the research overall: One of the eight sequenced donors was seronegative, whereas the other seven were HCMV-seropositive. Study-level points and caveats: Clarity on HCMV specificity was lacking for the expanded NKG2C+ T cell clones. Several donors likewise had their CD3+CD56-NKG2C+ fraction led by these clonotypes.

As regards this clonotype: Its antigen is unknown.

TCRdb re-called the 5' RACE reads and shows each CDR3 protein once, DNA omitted. The sample table sets out about 380,000 distinct CDR3 sequences. Germline lookup yields CDR1 SGHRS and CDR2 YFSETQ. This CDR3 contains 16 residues. What was sequenced was blood T cells: a sorted CD56 or NKG2C T cell subset, CD4+ or CD8+ T cells, or bulk PBMC T cells (not recorded which). The gene calls are TRBV5-1 and TRBJ2-2; TCRdb calls TRBD1, which cannot be checked without DNA. The sequence derives from a man aged 18-70 years in good health. This CDR3 reads CASSSWTGGFTGELFF.